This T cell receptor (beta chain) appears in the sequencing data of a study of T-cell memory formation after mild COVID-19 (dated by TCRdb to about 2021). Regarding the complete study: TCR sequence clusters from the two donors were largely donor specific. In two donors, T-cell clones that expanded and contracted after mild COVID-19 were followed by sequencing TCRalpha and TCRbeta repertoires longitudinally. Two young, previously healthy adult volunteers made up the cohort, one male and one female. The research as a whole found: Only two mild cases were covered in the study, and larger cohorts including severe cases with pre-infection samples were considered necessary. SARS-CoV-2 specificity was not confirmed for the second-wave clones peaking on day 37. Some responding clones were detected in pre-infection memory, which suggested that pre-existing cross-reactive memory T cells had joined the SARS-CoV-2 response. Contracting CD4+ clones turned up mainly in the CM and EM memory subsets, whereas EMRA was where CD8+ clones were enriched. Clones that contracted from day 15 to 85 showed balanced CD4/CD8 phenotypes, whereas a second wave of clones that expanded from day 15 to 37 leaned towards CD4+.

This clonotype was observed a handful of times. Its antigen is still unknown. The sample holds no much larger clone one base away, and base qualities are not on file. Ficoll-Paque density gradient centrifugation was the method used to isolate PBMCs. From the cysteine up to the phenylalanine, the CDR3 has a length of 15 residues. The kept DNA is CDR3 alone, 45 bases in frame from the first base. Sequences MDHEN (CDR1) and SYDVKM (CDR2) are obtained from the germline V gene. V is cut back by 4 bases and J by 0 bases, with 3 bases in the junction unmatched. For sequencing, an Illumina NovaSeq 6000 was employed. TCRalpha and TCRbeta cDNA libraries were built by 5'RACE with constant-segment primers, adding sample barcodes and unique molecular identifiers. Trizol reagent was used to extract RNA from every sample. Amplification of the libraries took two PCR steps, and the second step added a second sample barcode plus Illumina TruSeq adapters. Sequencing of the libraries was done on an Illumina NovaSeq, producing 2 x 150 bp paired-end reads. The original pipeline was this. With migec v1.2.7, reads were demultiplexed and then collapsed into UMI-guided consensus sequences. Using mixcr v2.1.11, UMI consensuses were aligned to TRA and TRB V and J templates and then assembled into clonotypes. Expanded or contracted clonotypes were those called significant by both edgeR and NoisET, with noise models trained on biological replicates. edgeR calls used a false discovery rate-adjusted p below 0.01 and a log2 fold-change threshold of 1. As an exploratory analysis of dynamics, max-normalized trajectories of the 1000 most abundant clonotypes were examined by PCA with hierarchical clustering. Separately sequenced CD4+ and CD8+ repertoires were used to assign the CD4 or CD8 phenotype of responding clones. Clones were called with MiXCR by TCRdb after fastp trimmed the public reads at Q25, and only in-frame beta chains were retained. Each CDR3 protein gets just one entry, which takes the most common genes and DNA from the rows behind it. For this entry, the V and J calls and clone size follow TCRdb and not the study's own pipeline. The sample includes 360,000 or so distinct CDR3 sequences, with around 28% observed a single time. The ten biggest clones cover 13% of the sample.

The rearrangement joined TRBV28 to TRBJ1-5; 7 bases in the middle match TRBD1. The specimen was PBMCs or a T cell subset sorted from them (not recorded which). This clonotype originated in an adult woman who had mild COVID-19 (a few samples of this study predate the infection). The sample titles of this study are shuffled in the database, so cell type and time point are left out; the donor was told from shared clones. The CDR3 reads CASSSGQHSNQPQHF. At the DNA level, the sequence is TGTGCCAGCAGTTCGGGACAGCATAGCAATCAGCCCCAGCATTTT.